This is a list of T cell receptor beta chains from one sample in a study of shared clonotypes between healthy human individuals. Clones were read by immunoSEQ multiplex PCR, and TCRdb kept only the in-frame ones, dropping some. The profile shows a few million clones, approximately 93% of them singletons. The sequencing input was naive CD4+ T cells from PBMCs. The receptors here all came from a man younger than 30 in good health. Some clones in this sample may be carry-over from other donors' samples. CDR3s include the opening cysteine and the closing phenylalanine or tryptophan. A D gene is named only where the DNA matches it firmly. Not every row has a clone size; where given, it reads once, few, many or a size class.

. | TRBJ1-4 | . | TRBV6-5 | CASSYGRPEKLFF | TGTGCCAGCAGTTACGGGAGGCCTGAAAAACTGTTTTTT
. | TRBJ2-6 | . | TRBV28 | CATQSSGANVLTF | TGTGCCACACAGAGCTCTGGGGCCAACGTCCTGACTTTC
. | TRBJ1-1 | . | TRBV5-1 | CASSLDRRQSNTEAFF | TGCGCCAGCAGCTTGGATCGTCGGCAGAGTAACACTGAAGCTTTCTTT
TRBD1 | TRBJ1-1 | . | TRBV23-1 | CASSLEKRQGDTNTEAFF | TGCGCCAGCAGTCTCGAAAAACGACAGGGAGATACTAACACTGAAGCTTTCTTT
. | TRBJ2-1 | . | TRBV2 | CASSELQYNEQFF | TGTGCCAGCAGTGAACTACAGTACAATGAGCAGTTCTTC
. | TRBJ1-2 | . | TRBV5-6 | CASSLQGIGYGYTF | TGTGCCAGCAGCTTGCAAGGGATCGGCTATGGCTACACCTTC
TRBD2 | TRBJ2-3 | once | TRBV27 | CASSLLLIAGGRTDTQYF | TGTGCCAGCAGTCTACTCTTAATAGCGGGAGGCCGCACAGATACGCAGTATTTT
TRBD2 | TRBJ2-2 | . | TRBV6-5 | CASSPGGGYTGELFF | TGTGCCAGCAGCCCCGGGGGGGGCTACACCGGGGAGCTGTTTTTT
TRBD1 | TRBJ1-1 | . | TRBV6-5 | CASSYSTGVDTEAFF | TGTGCCAGCAGTTACTCGACAGGGGTGGACACTGAAGCTTTCTTT
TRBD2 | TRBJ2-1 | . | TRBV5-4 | CASTKLTSGDSYNEQFF | TGTGCCAGCACAAAGTTAACTAGCGGGGACTCCTACAATGAGCAGTTCTTC
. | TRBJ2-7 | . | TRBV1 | CTSSPTYSGRNYEQYF | TGCACCAGCAGTCCAACCTACAGCGGGAGAAATTACGAGCAGTACTTC
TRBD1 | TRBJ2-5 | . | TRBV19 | CASSSVRQGAGETQYF | TGTGCCAGTAGTTCCGTTCGGCAGGGGGCTGGAGAGACCCAGTACTTC
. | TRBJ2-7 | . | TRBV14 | CASSQDRTETSFGYEQYF | TGTGCCAGCAGCCAAGACCGGACAGAGACTAGCTTTGGCTACGAGCAGTACTTC
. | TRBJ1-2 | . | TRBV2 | CASSEGLAQGSNYGYTF | TGTGCCAGCAGTGAGGGGCTCGCCCAGGGCTCTAACTATGGCTACACCTTC
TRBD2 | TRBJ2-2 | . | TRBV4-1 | CASSQIPGLGGTGELFF | TGCGCCAGCAGCCAAATTCCGGGACTAGGAGGCACCGGGGAGCTGTTTTTT
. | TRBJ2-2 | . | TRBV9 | CASSVNPDATGELFF | TGTGCCAGCAGCGTAAATCCGGATGCAACCGGGGAGCTGTTTTTT
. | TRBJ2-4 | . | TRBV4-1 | CASSQGTVLAKNIQYF | TGCGCCAGCAGCCAAGGCACTGTTCTAGCCAAAAACATTCAGTACTTC
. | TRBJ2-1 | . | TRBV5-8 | CASSLAFTNSYNEQFF | TGTGCCAGCAGCTTGGCCTTCACCAACTCCTACAATGAGCAGTTCTTC
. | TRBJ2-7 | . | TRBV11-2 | CASSQGLTGLYF | TGTGCCAGCAGCCAAGGACTGACGGGTCTGTACTTC
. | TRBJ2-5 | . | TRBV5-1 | CASSPGDGTQETQYF | TGCGCCAGCAGCCCGGGGGACGGCACCCAAGAGACCCAGTACTTC
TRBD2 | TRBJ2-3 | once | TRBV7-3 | CASSLLGTTTDTQYF | TGTGCCAGCAGCTTACTTGGGACTACCACAGATACGCAGTATTTT
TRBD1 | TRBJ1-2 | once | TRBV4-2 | CASSRRDRDYGYTF | TGTGCCAGCAGCCGGAGGGACAGGGACTATGGCTACACCTTC
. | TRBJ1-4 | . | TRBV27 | CASSGSGGYEKLFF | TGTGCCAGCAGTGGTTCGGGGGGATATGAAAAACTGTTTTTT
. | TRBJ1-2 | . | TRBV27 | CASRPARAFSYGYTF | TGTGCCAGCCGCCCCGCCAGGGCCTTTAGCTATGGCTACACCTTC
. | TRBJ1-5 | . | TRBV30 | CAWTGNSNQPQHF | TGTGCCTGGACCGGGAATAGCAATCAGCCCCAGCATTTT
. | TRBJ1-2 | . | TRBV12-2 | CASRLWTGGSNYGYTF | TGTGCAAGTCGCCTTTGGACAGGAGGGTCTAACTATGGCTACACCTTC
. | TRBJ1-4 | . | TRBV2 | CASSSEAEKLFF | TGTGCCAGCTCTTCCGAGGCCGAAAAACTGTTTTTT
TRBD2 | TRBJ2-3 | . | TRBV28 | CASFQREGHRGTQYF | TGTGCCAGTTTCCAGCGGGAGGGCCATAGGGGTACGCAGTATTTT
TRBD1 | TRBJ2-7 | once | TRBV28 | CASSLQSGGRNEQYF | TGTGCCAGCAGTTTACAGTCAGGGGGCAGGAACGAGCAGTACTTC
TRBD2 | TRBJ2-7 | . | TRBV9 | CASAGGVFHEQYF | TGTGCCAGCGCCGGGGGGGTTTTCCACGAGCAGTACTTC
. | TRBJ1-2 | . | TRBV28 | CASSPTPDRPANYGYTF | TGTGCCAGCAGTCCAACGCCAGACAGGCCTGCTAACTATGGCTACACCTTC
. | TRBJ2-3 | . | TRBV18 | CASSPPGADTQYF | TGTGCCAGCTCACCCCCCGGCGCAGATACGCAGTATTTT
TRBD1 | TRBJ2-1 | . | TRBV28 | CASSLGTGVGEQFF | TGTGCCAGCAGTTTGGGGACAGGGGTCGGTGAGCAGTTCTTC
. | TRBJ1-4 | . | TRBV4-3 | CASSQDLGSLANEKLFF | TGCGCCAGCAGCCAAGATTTGGGGTCGTTGGCTAATGAAAAACTGTTTTTT
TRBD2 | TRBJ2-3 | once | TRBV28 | CASRVAGATTYAADTQYF | TGTGCCAGCAGGGTAGCGGGGGCAACCACCTATGCCGCAGATACGCAGTATTTT
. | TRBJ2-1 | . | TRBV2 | CASRARSEQFF | TGTGCCAGCAGGGCTAGAAGTGAGCAGTTCTTC
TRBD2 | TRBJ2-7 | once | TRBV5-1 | CASSLSSGSYEQYF | TGCGCCAGCAGCTTGTCTAGCGGGAGCTACGAGCAGTACTTC
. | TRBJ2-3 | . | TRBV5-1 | CASSLEGSWTSTDTQYF | TGCGCCAGCAGCTTGGAAGGCAGCTGGACAAGCACAGATACGCAGTATTTT
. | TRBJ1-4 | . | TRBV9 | CASSVVGQANEKLFF | TGTGCCAGCAGCGTAGTTGGTCAGGCTAATGAAAAACTGTTTTTT
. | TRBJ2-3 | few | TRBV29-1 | CSVDDSTDTQYF | TGCAGCGTTGATGACAGCACAGATACGCAGTATTTT
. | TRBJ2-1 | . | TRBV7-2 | CASSPGGGYNEQFF | TGTGCCAGCAGCCCAGGTGGGGGGTACAATGAGCAGTTCTTC
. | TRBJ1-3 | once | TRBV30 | CAWSVRRGSGNTIYF | TGTGCCTGGAGTGTACGTCGGGGCTCTGGAAACACCATATATTTT
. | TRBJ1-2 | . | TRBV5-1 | CASSLAVGNYGYTF | TGCGCCAGCAGCTTGGCTGTGGGAAACTATGGCTACACCTTC